This T cell receptor beta chain was found in a study of blood T cell repertoires in COVID-19. Study background: From the United States, Italy and Spain came samples of acute and convalescent COVID-19. The analysed material was cDNA or gDNA that came from T cells, B-cell-depleted T cells, or PBMCs.

Authors' data handling: Amplifying reference gene primers gave estimates of nucleated cell counts. Sequenced by immunoSEQ multiplex PCR; TCRdb stores in-frame clones only, minus some. The D gene and trimming were derived from the DNA, and the V and J assignments and clone size from that table. The sample has around 58,000 clones, approximately 87% seen once. The V gene end was trimmed by 5 bases and the J gene end by 7 bases; junction bases not matched to a gene: 19. CDR3 size: 18 residues. CDR1 is KGHDR, CDR2 SFDVKD, per germline. Sequencing was carried out using peripheral blood. The chain uses TRBV24-1 and TRBJ1-1; 9 bases line up with TRBD1. The source is a human donor in a cohort sampled during active COVID-19. CDR3 nucleotide sequence: TGTGCCACCAGTGCCCAACCAATGACAGGGGGGAATGTGATTGAAGCTTTCTTT. Residues: CATSAQPMTGGNVIEAFF.